The entry that follows covers one T cell receptor (beta chain) sequence. This record belongs to a study of PD-1 blockade in classical Hodgkin lymphoma. The time point: newly diagnosed, previously untreated cHL patient sample. Measured with immunoSEQ multiplex PCR; TCRdb has only the in-frame clones, and not every one. The data show 45,000 to 60,000 clones, roughly 88% seen once. The CDR3 is 14 amino acids. The germline V gene encodes CDR1 MDHEN and CDR2 SYDVKM. V lost 3 bases to trimming and J lost 4 bases, with 10 bases between them. This TCR was sampled from a human donor with classical Hodgkin lymphoma. The rearrangement uses TRBV28 and TRBJ1-3; D gene unclear. Sequencing was done on a sample of peripheral blood mononuclear cells (PBMCs). CDR3 sequence (DNA): TGTGCCAGCAGTTTCCCGACCGTCGGAAACACCATATATTTT. As protein: CASSFPTVGNTIYF.